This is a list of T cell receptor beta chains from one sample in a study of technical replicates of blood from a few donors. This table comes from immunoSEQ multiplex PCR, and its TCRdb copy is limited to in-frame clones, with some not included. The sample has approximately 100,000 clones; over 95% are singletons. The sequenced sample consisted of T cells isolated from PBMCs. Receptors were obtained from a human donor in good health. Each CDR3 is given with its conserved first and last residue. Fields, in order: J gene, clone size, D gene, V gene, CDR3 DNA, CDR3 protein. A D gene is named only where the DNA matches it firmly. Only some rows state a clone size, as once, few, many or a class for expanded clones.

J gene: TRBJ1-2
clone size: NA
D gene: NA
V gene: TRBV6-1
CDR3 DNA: TGTGCCAGCAGGAGAGACAGTTCCAACTATGGCTACACCTTC
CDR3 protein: CASRRDSSNYGYTF

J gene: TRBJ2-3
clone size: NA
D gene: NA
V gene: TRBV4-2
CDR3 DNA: TGTGCCAGCAGCCAAGATGAAAAGGAGGGGACAGATACGCAGTATTTT
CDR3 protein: CASSQDEKEGTDTQYF

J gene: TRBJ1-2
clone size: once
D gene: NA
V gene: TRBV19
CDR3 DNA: TGTGCCAGTACCACTGGGGAGGGCAGGGATTATGGCTACACCTTC
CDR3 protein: CASTTGEGRDYGYTF

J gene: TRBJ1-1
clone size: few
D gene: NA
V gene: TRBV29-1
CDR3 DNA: TGCAGCGTTGAAAGGACAGCTGACACTGAAGCTTTCTTT
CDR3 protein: CSVERTADTEAFF

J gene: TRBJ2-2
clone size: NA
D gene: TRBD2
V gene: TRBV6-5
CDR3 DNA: TGTGCCAGCAGCCCGGGACTAGCGGGGACCGGGGAGCTGTTTTTT
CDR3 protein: CASSPGLAGTGELFF

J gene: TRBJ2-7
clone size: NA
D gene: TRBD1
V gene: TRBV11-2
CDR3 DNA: TGTGCCAGCAGCTTGACAGGGAGCTCCTACGAGCAGTACTTC
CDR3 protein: CASSLTGSSYEQYF

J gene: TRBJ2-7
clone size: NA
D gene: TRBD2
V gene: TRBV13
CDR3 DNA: TGTGCCAGCAGATTTAGCGGGGGGACCTACGAGCAGTACTTC
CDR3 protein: CASRFSGGTYEQYF

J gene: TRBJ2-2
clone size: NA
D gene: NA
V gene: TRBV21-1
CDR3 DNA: TGTGCCAGCAGCAACCCCAGGACAGGGGGCCGGGCCGGGGAGCTGTTTTTT
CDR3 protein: CASSNPRTGGRAGELFF

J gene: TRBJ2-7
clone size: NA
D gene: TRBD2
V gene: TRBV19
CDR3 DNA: TGTGCCAGTAGTATCGGACTAGCGGGGGGGCAGTACGAGCAGTACTTC
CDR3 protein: CASSIGLAGGQYEQYF

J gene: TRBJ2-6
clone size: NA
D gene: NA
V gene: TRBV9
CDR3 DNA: TGTGCCAGCAGCCCGAGAGGAGGCTCTGGGGCCAACGTCCTGACTTTC
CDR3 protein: CASSPRGGSGANVLTF

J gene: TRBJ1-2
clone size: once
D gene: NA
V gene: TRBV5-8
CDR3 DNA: TGTGCCAGCAGGATATACTACGGCTATGGCTACACCTTC
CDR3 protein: CASRIYYGYGYTF

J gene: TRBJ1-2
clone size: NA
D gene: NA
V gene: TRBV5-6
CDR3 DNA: TGTGCCAGCAGCCCTTCGGACCGGGACTGGGGCTATGGCTACACCTTC
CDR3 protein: CASSPSDRDWGYGYTF

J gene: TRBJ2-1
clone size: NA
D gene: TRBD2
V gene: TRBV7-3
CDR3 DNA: TGTGCCAGCAGCCTTCTAGCGGGACGATACAATGAGCAGTTCTTC
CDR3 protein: CASSLLAGRYNEQFF

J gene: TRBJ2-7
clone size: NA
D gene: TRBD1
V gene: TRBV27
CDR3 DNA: TGTGCCAGCAAGGACAGGGACCACGAGCAGTACTTC
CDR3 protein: CASKDRDHEQYF

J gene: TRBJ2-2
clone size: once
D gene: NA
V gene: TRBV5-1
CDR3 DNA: TGCGCCAGCAGCTTGGCCGTCACTAGATACACCGGGGAGCTGTTTTTT
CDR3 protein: CASSLAVTRYTGELFF

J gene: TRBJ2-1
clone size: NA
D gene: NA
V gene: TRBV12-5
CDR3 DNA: TGTGCTAGTGGTTTGGTCAAGCTCAATGAGCAGTTCTTC
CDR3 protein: CASGLVKLNEQFF

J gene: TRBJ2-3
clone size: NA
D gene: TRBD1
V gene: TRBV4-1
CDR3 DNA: TGCGCCAGCAGCCGACGGGGGGGGACAGGGGGCGAGGATACGCAGTATTTT
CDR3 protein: CASSRRGGTGGEDTQYF

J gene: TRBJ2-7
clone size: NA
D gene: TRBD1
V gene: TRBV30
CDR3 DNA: TGTGCCTGTATAGACAGGGTGAGATCCTACGAGCAGTACTTC
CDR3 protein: CACIDRVRSYEQYF

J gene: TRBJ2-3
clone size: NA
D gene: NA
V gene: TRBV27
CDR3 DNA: TGTGCCAGCAGTTATGCGAGCACAGATACGCAGTATTTT
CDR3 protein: CASSYASTDTQYF

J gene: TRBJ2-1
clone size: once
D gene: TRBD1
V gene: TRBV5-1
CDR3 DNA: TGCGCCAGCAGCCCGGGACAGAAGGACAATGAGCAGTTCTTC
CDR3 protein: CASSPGQKDNEQFF

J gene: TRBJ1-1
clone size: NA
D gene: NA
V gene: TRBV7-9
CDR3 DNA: TGTGCCAGCAGCTTAAAGTCAGTGAACACTGAAGCTTTCTTT
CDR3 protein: CASSLKSVNTEAFF

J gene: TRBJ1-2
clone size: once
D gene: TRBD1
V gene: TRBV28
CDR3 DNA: TGTGCCAGCAGTTTCCAGGACAGGGGGTTTTTCTATGGCTACACCTTC
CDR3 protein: CASSFQDRGFFYGYTF

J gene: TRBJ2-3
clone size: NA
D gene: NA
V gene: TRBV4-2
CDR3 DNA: TGTGCCAGCAGCCAAGATAGTATGTCGGGCACAGATACGCAGTATTTT
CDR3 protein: CASSQDSMSGTDTQYF

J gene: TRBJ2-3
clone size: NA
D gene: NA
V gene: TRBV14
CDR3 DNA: TGTGCCAGCAGCAGGACAAGGGTCACAGATACGCAGTATTTT
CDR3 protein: CASSRTRVTDTQYF

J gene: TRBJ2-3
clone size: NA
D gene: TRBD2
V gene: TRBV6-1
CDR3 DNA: TGTGCCAGCAGTGAAATTGCCGGCGGGAGACTCACAGATACGCAGTATTTT
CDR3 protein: CASSEIAGGRLTDTQYF

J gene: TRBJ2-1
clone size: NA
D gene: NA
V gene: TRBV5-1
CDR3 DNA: TGCGCCAGCAGCTTGCAGACTAGGACTTACAATGAGCAGTTCTTC
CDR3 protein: CASSLQTRTYNEQFF

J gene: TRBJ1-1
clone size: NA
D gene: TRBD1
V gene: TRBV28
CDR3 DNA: TGTGCCAGCAGCACGACCGGGACAGGGTTCACTGAAGCTTTCTTT
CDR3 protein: CASSTTGTGFTEAFF

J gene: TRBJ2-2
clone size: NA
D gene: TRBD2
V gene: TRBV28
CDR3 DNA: TGTGCCAGCAGCCGGAGCGGGGGCCCCGGAGCCGGGGAGCTGTTTTTT
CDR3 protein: CASSRSGGPGAGELFF

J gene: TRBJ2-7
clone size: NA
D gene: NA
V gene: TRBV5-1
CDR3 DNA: TGCGCCAGCAGCTTGGGACAGACAGTGAACGAGCAGTACTTC
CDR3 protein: CASSLGQTVNEQYF

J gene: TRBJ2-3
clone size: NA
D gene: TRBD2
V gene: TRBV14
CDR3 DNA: TGTGCCAGCAGCCAAGATAGGGAAACTAGCGGAGATACGCAGTATTTT
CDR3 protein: CASSQDRETSGDTQYF

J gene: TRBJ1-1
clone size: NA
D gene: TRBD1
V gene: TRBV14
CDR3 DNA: TGTGCCAGCAGCCACCATACAGGGGTAGACACTGAAGCTTTCTTT
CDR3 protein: CASSHHTGVDTEAFF

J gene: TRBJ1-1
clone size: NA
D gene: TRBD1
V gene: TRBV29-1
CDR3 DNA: TGCAGCGTAGCAGGGGGCTCGAACACTGAAGCTTTCTTT
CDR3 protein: CSVAGGSNTEAFF

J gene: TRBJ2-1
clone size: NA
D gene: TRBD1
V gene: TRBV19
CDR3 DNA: TGTGCCAGTAGTTCTCCGGGACAGGCCTACAATGAGCAGTTCTTC
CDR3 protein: CASSSPGQAYNEQFF

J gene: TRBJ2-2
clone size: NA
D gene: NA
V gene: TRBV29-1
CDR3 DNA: TGCAGCGTGAAAATGCTGGCGGGGAACACCGGGGAGCTGTTTTTT
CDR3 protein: CSVKMLAGNTGELFF

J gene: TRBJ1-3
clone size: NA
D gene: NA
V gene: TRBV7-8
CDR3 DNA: TGTGCCAGCAGCCCGTCGGGTGGCTCTGGAAACACCATATATTTT
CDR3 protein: CASSPSGGSGNTIYF

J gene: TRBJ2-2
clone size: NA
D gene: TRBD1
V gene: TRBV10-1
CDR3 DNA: TGCGCCAGCAGCCATGGACAGGGAAGCACCGGGGAGCTGTTTTTT
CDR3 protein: CASSHGQGSTGELFF

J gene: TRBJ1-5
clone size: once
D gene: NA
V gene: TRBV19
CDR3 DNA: TGTGCCAGTAGTATAGAGGGCCATAGCAATCAGCCCCAGCATTTT
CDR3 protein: CASSIEGHSNQPQHF

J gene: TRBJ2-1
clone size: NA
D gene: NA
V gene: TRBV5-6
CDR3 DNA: TGTGCCAGCAGCATATACAATGAGCAGTTCTTC
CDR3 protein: CASSIYNEQFF

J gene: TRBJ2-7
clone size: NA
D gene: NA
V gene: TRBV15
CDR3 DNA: TGTGCCACCAGCACCGACACCTACGAGCAGTACTTC
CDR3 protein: CATSTDTYEQYF

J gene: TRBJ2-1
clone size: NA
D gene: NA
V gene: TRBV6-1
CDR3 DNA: TGTGCCAGCAGTGATTCCCTAAGCTCCTACAATGAGCAGTTCTTC
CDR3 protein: CASSDSLSSYNEQFF

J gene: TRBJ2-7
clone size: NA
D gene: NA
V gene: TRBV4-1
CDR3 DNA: TGCGCCAGCAGCCAAGATCGCGGGGATGCCTACGAGCAGTACTTC
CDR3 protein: CASSQDRGDAYEQYF

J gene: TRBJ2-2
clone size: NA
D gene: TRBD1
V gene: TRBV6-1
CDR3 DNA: TGTGCCAGCAGTGCGGACAGGGAGAGCGGGGAGCTGTTTTTT
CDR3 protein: CASSADRESGELFF

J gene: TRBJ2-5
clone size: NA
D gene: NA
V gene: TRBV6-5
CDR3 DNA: TGTGCCAGTCAGAGCAGGGACATAGAGACCCAGTACTTC
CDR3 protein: CASQSRDIETQYF

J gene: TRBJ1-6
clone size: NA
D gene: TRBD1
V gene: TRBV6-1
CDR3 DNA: TGTGCCAGCAAATACCGACAGGGAGGTAATTCACCCCTCCACTTT
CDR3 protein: CASKYRQGGNSPLHF

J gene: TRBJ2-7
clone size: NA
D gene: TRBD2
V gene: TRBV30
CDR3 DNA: TGTGCCTGGAAGGATGGGGGGGTTGGGCAGTACTTC
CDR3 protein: CAWKDGGVGQYF

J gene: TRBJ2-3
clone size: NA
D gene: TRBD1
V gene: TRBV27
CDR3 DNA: TGTGCCAGCAGCGACAGGGGCGGGCAGTATTTT
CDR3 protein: CASSDRGGQYF

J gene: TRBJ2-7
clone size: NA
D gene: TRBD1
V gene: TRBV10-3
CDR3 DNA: TGTGCCATCAGTGGAGGGACAGGGGTCTACGAGCAGTACTTC
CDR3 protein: CAISGGTGVYEQYF

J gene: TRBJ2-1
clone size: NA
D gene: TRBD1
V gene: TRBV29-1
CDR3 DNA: TGCAGCGGTGGGACAGCCCCCAATGAGCAGTTCTTC
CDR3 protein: CSGGTAPNEQFF

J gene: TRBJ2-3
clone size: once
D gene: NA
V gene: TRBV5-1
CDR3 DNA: TGCGCCAGCAGCTCCAACAGGGCAGTCACAGATACGCAGTATTTT
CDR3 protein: CASSSNRAVTDTQYF

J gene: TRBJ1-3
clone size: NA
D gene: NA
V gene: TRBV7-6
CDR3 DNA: TGTGCCAGCGGGACTTTTCTCTCTGGAAACACCATATATTTT
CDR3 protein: CASGTFLSGNTIYF

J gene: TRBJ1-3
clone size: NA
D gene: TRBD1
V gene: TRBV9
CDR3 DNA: TGTGCCAGCAGCGTAGGGGACAGTGGAAACACCATATATTTT
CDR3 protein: CASSVGDSGNTIYF

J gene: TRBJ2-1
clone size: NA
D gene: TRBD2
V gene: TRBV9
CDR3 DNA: TGTGCCAGCAGCATCGGACTAGCGGGAAGAAGGCAATACAATGAGCAGTTCTTC
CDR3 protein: CASSIGLAGRRQYNEQFF

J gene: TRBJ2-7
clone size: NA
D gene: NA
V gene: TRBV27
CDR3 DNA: TGTGCCAGCAGTTTTCTTGCCCTAGGGGCAAGCGAGCAGTACTTC
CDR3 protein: CASSFLALGASEQYF

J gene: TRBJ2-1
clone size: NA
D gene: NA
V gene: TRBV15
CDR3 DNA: TGTGCCACCAGCGATCGAGGGAGGCCCTACAATGAGCAGTTCTTC
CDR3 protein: CATSDRGRPYNEQFF